This record concerns one TCR beta chain sequence. The data were obtained in a study of blood T cell repertoires in COVID-19. V gave up 3 bases and J gave up 4 bases; unmatched junction bases: 6. There are 15 residues in the CDR3. CDR1 is MGHDK, CDR2 SYGVNS, per germline. All enrollees were roughly 18 to 90 years old and from fewer than 30 US areas. Participants' reported clinical history set cohort assignment. Per the authors' pipeline: Reference gene primer amplification gave nucleated cell count estimates. Only in-frame clones appear in the TCRdb table, and some are missing; sequencing was by immunoSEQ multiplex PCR. The V and J calls and the clone size are those of that table, but D and trimming were determined from the DNA. The sample contains about 220,000 clones, around 88% of which appear only once.

The J gene is TRBJ2-5, the V gene TRBV25-1; 9 bases map to TRBD2. The sample consisted of PBMCs or T cells enriched from blood (not recorded which). The clonotype was recovered from a woman in her forties or fifties with acute COVID-19. The chain's CDR3 is CASSEGTSGSETQYF. DNA for the CDR3: TGTGCCAGCAGTGAGGGCACTAGCGGGTCAGAGACCCAGTACTTC.